The clone carrying this T cell receptor beta chain was recorded at least ten times. Its antigen is not identified. V was shortened by 1 base and J by 6 bases, with 16 bases between the two germline ends. This CDR3 spans 16 amino acids. CDR1 is MDHEN and CDR2 is SYDVKM in the germline V gene. For donors with ophthalmopathy, the disease showed moderate-to-severe activity, reached CAS ≥3 and NOSPECS ≥4, and had lasted under 3 months. This specimen belongs to a study of Graves' ophthalmopathy and Graves' hyperthyroidism. Turning to the study itself: Researchers obtained peripheral blood at initial diagnosis, before any treatment had begun. Regarding the study as a whole: Blood also carried most expanded thyroid clonotypes exceeding 0.001 frequency.

RNA transcripts provided the template for amplifying TCR beta CDR3 regions. Scientists carried out first-round RT-PCR using HTBI primers and then a second-round multiplex PCR. MiXCR, run by TCRdb on the multiplex PCR reads, gives a single entry per CDR3 protein. The table includes roughly 160,000 distinct CDR3 sequences, 35% to 50% detected once. The sample consisted of peripheral blood. The clonotype was recovered from a man younger than 45 with Graves' ophthalmopathy. The rearrangement links TRBV28 to TRBJ1-5; D may be TRBD1 (5 bases). In DNA form, the CDR3 reads TGTGCCAGCAGTTTATTGGGCCGGGGGGACGGTCAGCCCCAGCATTTT. Amino acid sequence: CASSLLGRGDGQPQHF.